This record concerns one T cell receptor (beta chain) sequence. Other DNA sequences in this sample translate to the same CDR3. These data come from a study of shared clonotypes between healthy human individuals. CD45RO-negative cells were positively selected for CCR7, leaving out terminally differentiated effector memory CD45RA+ cells. Every subset's genomic DNA went evenly onto several immunoSEQ plates. Method: immunoSEQ multiplex PCR; TCRdb's copy keeps in-frame clones and lacks some. The data contain approximately 840,000 clones, around 96% of them singletons. The sequenced material came from naive CD8+ T cells sorted from blood. This TCR was recovered from a man aged 25-45 years in good health.

This CDR3 is CASLAGGYEQYF. DNA for the CDR3: TGTGCCAGTCTAGCGGGAGGTTACGAGCAGTACTTC. The chain has TRBV2 and TRBJ2-7; 11 bases agree with TRBD2. The CDR3 sequence is 12 residues long. Per the germline V gene, CDR1 is SNHLY and CDR2 is FYNNEI. Trimming removed 9 bases from V and 4 bases from J; junction bases left unmatched: 2.